This entry concerns a single T cell receptor beta chain. Antigen: not known. Assay used: immunoSEQ multiplex PCR; TCRdb lists only in-frame clones, some missing. The table includes roughly 100,000 clones, over 85% detected once. These data belong to a study of graft-versus-host responses after intestinal transplantation. This CDR3 region has 16 residues. Germline V gene sequence: CDR1 SGHKS, CDR2 YYEKEE (reference sequence). Trimming took 4 bases from V and 4 from J, leaving 20 bases between them. The sample here was unstimulated CD8+ T cells sorted from spleen or lymph node cells, taken before intestinal transplant. The gene calls are TRBV5-5 and TRBJ1-1; TRBD1 might be the D (5 bases). This TCR derives from a human donor who received an intestinal transplant. The CDR3 DNA reads TGTGCCAGCAGCCCGGAGGACGTGGGGGATTCCACTGAAGCTTTCTTT. Translated, it gives CASSPEDVGDSTEAFF.